The clone carrying this TCR beta chain was counted a few times. Its antigen is still unknown. From RNA transcripts, TCR beta CDR3 regions were amplified. The HTBI primer set served for first-round RT-PCR of the TCR CDR3. TCRdb passed the multiplex PCR reads through MiXCR, listing each CDR3 protein once. The sample shows 300,000 to 450,000 distinct CDR3 sequences, 15% to 19% of them seen only once. The length of the CDR3 is 15 residues. From germline, CDR1 is SEHNR and CDR2 FQNEAQ (reference sequence). Trimming took 3 bases from V and 7 from J, leaving 16 bases between them. The data originate from a study of T cells in Graves' hyperthyroidism and ophthalmopathy. Study conclusions and caveats: Through a model of 13 V-J features, ophthalmopathy was separated from stable hyperthyroidism.

V gene TRBV7-9 combines with J gene TRBJ2-1; perhaps TRBD1 as D (5 bases). The clonotype originates from a woman under 30 with Graves' hyperthyroidism that later progressed to Graves' ophthalmopathy. What was sequenced was blood. Here the CDR3 DNA reads TGTGCCAGCAGCTTGGGATCAACAGGTTTAAATGAGCAGTTCTTC. This codes for CASSLGSTGLNEQFF.